The 17 T cell receptor beta chains in this list originate from one sample, sequenced in a study of Ad26.COV2.S vaccination and SARS-CoV-2 variants. The assay was immunoSEQ multiplex PCR, and TCRdb's table has in-frame clones only and misses some. The sample carries some 290,000 clones, about 86% recorded once. Indicated treatment: about 20 received Ad26.COV2.S at low or high dose, single or two shots; 5 received placebo; per-sample allocation not given. The investigators took samples on day 63 after the first vaccine or placebo injection. The source was peripheral blood, collected in a trial of Ad26.COV2.S vaccine versus placebo. The receptors stem from a person between 18 and 65 years old who received the Ad26.COV2.S COVID-19 vaccine or a placebo.

The genes are TRBV3-1 (or the pseudogene TRBV3-2) and TRBJ1-6; D ambiguous. Per germline, CDR1 LGHDT and CDR2 YNNKEL (reference sequence). The germline V and J ends were trimmed by 2 bases and 1 base, with 9 bases remaining between them. The CDR3 has 16 residues. CDR3 residues: CASSQLQASYNSPLHF. CDR3 nucleotide sequence: TGTGCCAGCAGCCAACTTCAGGCATCCTATAATTCACCCCTCCACTTT.

The chain links TRBV7-9 to TRBJ1-2; the D gene is possibly TRBD1 (5 bases). There are 15 residues in the CDR3. Germline CDR1 reads SEHNR; CDR2 reads FQNEAQ (reference sequence). V lost 5 bases, J lost 7 bases, and 20 bases lay in between. In DNA form, the CDR3 reads TGTGCCAGCAGCCCCAAGGCAGGGAAGAGGAGTGGCTACACCTTC. Encoded protein: CASSPKAGKRSGYTF.

V and J are TRBV27 and TRBJ1-5; no reliable D call. Germline lookup yields CDR1 MNHEY and CDR2 SMNVEV (reference sequence). This CDR3 contains 15 residues. V was trimmed by 5 bases and J by 1 base, leaving 12 bases between them. This CDR3 reads CASSRQVPSNQPQHF. The CDR3 DNA sequence: TGTGCCAGCAGTCGACAAGTTCCAAGCAATCAGCCCCAGCATTTT.

This sequence joins TRBV2 and TRBJ1-5; 7 bases map to TRBD1. The germline V gene encodes CDR1 SNHLY and CDR2 FYNNEI. The CDR3 runs to 19 residues. V gave up 5 bases and J gave up 6 bases; unmatched junction bases: 22. CDR3 coding DNA: TGTGCCAGCAGTCCAGATTTTGCCTTGGACAGGCAGGGGATTCAGCCCCAGCATTTT. Protein product: CASSPDFALDRQGIQPQHF. The complete variable domain, with remaining parts taken from reference TRBV2 and TRBJ1-5, reads EPEVTQTPSHQVTQMGQEVILRCVPISNHLYFYWYRQILGQKVEFLVSFYNNEISEKSEIFDDQFSVERPDGSNFTLKIRSTKLEDSAMYFCASSPDFALDRQGIQPQHFGDGTRLSIL.

The rearrangement uses TRBV7-2 and TRBJ2-2, with 7 bases aligning to TRBD1. V was clipped by 3 bases and J by 1 base; unmatched bases: 8. This CDR3 spans 17 amino acids. Per germline, CDR1 SGHTA and CDR2 FQGNSA. CDR3 sequence reads: CASSFPLTGLNTGELFF. The CDR3 region has the DNA TGTGCCAGCAGCTTCCCACTGACAGGGTTGAACACCGGGGAGCTGTTTTTT.

This chain uses TRBV30 with TRBJ2-5; maybe TRBD1 (6 bases). Germline V gene lookup returns CDR1 GTSNPN and CDR2 SVGIG (reference sequence). The V gene lost 2 bases and the J gene lost 0 bases, with 16 bases spanning the gap. This CDR3 is built from 16 residues. CDR3 loop: CAWSPKGTQYQETQYF. The DNA for the CDR3 is TGTGCCTGGAGTCCTAAAGGGACACAGTACCAAGAGACCCAGTACTTC.

The V gene is TRBV18, the J gene TRBJ2-2, with a possible D match to TRBD2 (5 bases). Deletions cut 8 bases from V and 4 bases from J, with 17 bases between. This CDR3 is built from 15 residues. The germline V gene encodes CDR1 KGHSH and CDR2 LQKENI. CDR3 sequence reads: CASRQTRESTGELFF. CDR3 in DNA: TGTGCCAGCCGCCAAACTAGAGAGAGCACCGGGGAGCTGTTTTTT.

The chain couples TRBV9 to TRBJ1-2; unclear D gene. The germline V gene has CDR1 SGDLS and CDR2 YYNGEE. The CDR3 is 12 residues long. With 3 bases removed from V and 6 bases from J, the gap between germline ends came to 9 bases. The CDR3 spells CASSGVRHGYTF. The DNA of the CDR3 is TGTGCCAGCAGCGGGGTCCGGCATGGCTACACCTTC.

This rearrangement joins TRBV2 to TRBJ2-1; D possibly uses TRBD1 or TRBD2 (5 bases each). Germline CDR1 and CDR2: SNHLY and FYNNEI. V lost 7 bases and J lost 7, with 26 bases in between. CDR3 length: 17 residues. CDR3 region: CASTRDQMTRNGNEQFF. The CDR3 bases are TGTGCCAGCACAAGGGACCAAATGACCCGCAATGGGAATGAGCAGTTCTTC.

The rearrangement joins TRBV3-1 (or the pseudogene TRBV3-2) to TRBJ1-4; TRBD1 matches 9 bases. This CDR3 spans 14 amino acids. Germline V gene sequence: CDR1 LGHDT, CDR2 YNNKEL (reference sequence). V lost 5 bases, J lost 7 bases, and 5 bases stayed unmatched. CDR3 nucleotides: TGTGCCAGCAGCGCCCGGACAGGGGCTGAAAAACTGTTTTTT. It codes for CASSARTGAEKLFF.

CDR3 DNA sequence: TGTGCCATCAGTGATACTGGCCCTGTCGCGGCTAATGAAAAACTGTTTTTT. Amino acid sequence: CAISDTGPVAANEKLFF. J is TRBJ1-4 and V is TRBV10-3; D call uncertain. V was pared by 3 bases and J by 3 bases, with 17 bases between. Germline V CDR1 and CDR2: ENHRY, SYGVKD. This CDR3 comprises 17 residues.

The chain employs TRBV5-4 and TRBJ2-3, with TRBD2 matching over 13 bases. Trimming took 4 bases from V and 8 from J; bases not matched to a gene: 10. Germline V gene sequence: CDR1 SGHNT, CDR2 YYREEE (reference sequence). This CDR3 contains 16 residues. The CDR3 protein is CASSVGLAGPTATQYF. CDR3 nucleotide sequence: TGTGCCAGCAGCGTGGGACTAGCGGGGCCCACGGCTACGCAGTATTTT.

This sequence joins TRBV11-2 and TRBJ2-7, with 7 bases identical to TRBD1. J was trimmed by 6 bases and V by 6 bases; bases with no gene match: 8. CDR1 and CDR2 (germline): SGHAT, FQNNGV. CDR3 length: 13 residues. The CDR3 loop is CASSNKTGIEQYF. The DNA for the CDR3 is TGTGCCAGCAGTAACAAGACAGGGATCGAGCAGTACTTC.

The gene calls are TRBV2 and TRBJ2-6; D remains ambiguous. Germline V gene lookup returns CDR1 SNHLY and CDR2 FYNNEI. CDR3 size: 16 residues. Trimming took 6 bases from V and 3 from J, leaving 15 bases between them. The DNA for the CDR3 is TGTGCCAGCAGGGAATCCTCGGGTTATGGGGCCAACGTCCTGACTTTC. It specifies CASRESSGYGANVLTF. Looking up the rest from reference TRBV2 and TRBJ2-6 gives the full variable domain: EPEVTQTPSHQVTQMGQEVILRCVPISNHLYFYWYRQILGQKVEFLVSFYNNEISEKSEIFDDQFSVERPDGSNFTLKIRSTKLEDSAMYFCASRESSGYGANVLTFGAGSRLTVL.

This chain connects TRBV6-1 to TRBJ2-6; perhaps TRBD2 as D (6 bases). Germline V gene data show CDR1 as MNHNS and CDR2 as SASEGT. This CDR3 comprises 15 residues. The V end was cut by 1 base, the J end by 2 bases, with 6 bases between. The CDR3 DNA reads as TGTGCCAGCAGTGAAGGGGGGGCTGGGGCCAACGTCCTGACTTTC. This codes for CASSEGGAGANVLTF.

The rearrangement links TRBV18 to TRBJ2-1; 7 positions agree with TRBD1. V was clipped by 3 bases and J by 2 bases; unmatched bases: 4. Germline lookup yields CDR1 KGHSH and CDR2 LQKENI. The length of the CDR3 is 15 residues. The CDR3 DNA is TGTGCCAGCTCACCCAGGGGGAGCACCTACAATGAGCAGTTCTTC. This encodes CASSPRGSTYNEQFF.

The chain employs TRBV19 and TRBJ1-2, with D unresolved. Trimming left V 7 bases short and J 2 bases short, with 23 bases between. Germline CDR1 LNHDA, CDR2 SQIVND (reference sequence). CDR3 length equals 17 residues. CDR3 region: CASTLRHSEIPNYGYTF. The CDR3 DNA sequence: TGTGCCAGTACCCTACGCCACAGCGAAATACCCAACTATGGCTACACCTTC.